This record concerns one T cell receptor beta chain sequence. As originally analysed: Amplification from reference gene primers served as the basis for estimated nucleated cell counts. Only in-frame clones appear in the TCRdb table, and some are missing; sequencing was by immunoSEQ multiplex PCR. D and trimming come from the DNA, and the V and J calls and clone size come from that table. The data show 200,000 to 250,000 clones, with more than 85% seen just once and over 2.5% held by the top ten. The data originate from a study of blood T cell repertoires in COVID-19. Study background: PBMCs, B-cell-depleted T cells, or T cells were the source of the cDNA or gDNA that made up the material.

This receptor was obtained from a man aged 55 to 69 with acute or convalescent COVID-19. Material: peripheral blood.

The CDR3 loop is CSAGGTEQFF. The CDR3 DNA sequence: TGCAGTGCTGGGGGGACGGAGCAGTTCTTC. The chain joins TRBV20-1 to TRBJ2-1; TRBD2 is a possible D gene (6 bases). Per germline, CDR1 DFQATT and CDR2 SNEGSKA (reference sequence). The CDR3 is 10 residues long. Deletions cut 5 bases from V and 10 bases from J, with 9 bases between.